The next 6 T cell receptor beta chains were all read from a single sample in a study of blood T cell repertoires in COVID-19. The table came from immunoSEQ multiplex PCR; TCRdb's copy has only in-frame clones and leaves some out. The sample includes 130,000 or so clones, less than 90% of them seen just once. Sequenced material: peripheral blood. Every receptor here comes from a man aged 55 to 70 with acute or convalescent COVID-19.

This sequence joins TRBV9 and TRBJ1-1; D is possibly TRBD1 (5 bases). The V gene's germline CDR1 is SGDLS and CDR2 YYNGEE. Trimming took off 2 bases at V and 0 bases at J, with 11 bases between the two ends. CDR3 size: 15 residues. In nucleotides, the CDR3 is TGTGCCAGCAGCGTTGGGGGGTGGATGAACACTGAAGCTTTCTTT. This gives the protein CASSVGGWMNTEAFF.

This clone was seen only a few times. The chain recombines TRBV5-4 with TRBJ2-1, with 8 bases identical to TRBD2. V shed 1 base and J 7 bases; nucleotides not matched to a gene: 7. This CDR3 has 15 residues. CDR1 and CDR2 (germline): SGHNT, YYREEE (reference sequence). The CDR3 protein is CASSLTGGPGNEQFF. The CDR3, as DNA: TGTGCCAGCAGCTTGACGGGAGGGCCCGGTAATGAGCAGTTCTTC. The variable domain in full, completed from reference TRBV5-4 and TRBJ2-1, reads ETGVTQSPTHLIKTRGQQVTLRCSSQSGHNTVSWYQQALGQGPQFIFQYYREEENGRGNFPPRFSGLQFPNYSSELNVNALELDDSALYLCASSLTGGPGNEQFFGPGTRLTVL.

The chain uses TRBV9 and TRBJ1-2; TRBD1 is a possible D gene (6 bases). Per germline, CDR1 SGDLS and CDR2 YYNGEE. There are 14 residues in the CDR3. The V end was cut by 3 bases, the J end by 8 bases, with 17 bases between. CDR3 nucleotides: TGTGCCAGCAGCGAGGGCCGTTGGGGGCCGGGCTACACCTTC. This encodes CASSEGRWGPGYTF.

The chain recombines TRBV15 with TRBJ2-1, with 8 bases fitting TRBD1. This CDR3 is 15 amino acids long. Germline values: CDR1 LNHNV, CDR2 YYDKDF (reference sequence). V was pared by 4 bases and J by 1 base, with 3 bases of the junction left unmatched. The CDR3 here is CATSKGQGSYNEQFF. The CDR3 DNA follows: TGTGCCACCAGCAAAGGACAGGGTTCCTACAATGAGCAGTTCTTC.

The V gene is TRBV21-1, the J gene TRBJ1-6; TRBD1, the D gene given by the table, was not confirmed from the DNA. TRBV21-1 is deemed a pseudogene. This CDR3 region has 18 residues. The CDR3 here is CASTTGGTGSSYNSPLHF. The CDR3 region has the DNA TGTGCCAGCACTACAGGGGGGACGGGAAGCTCCTATAATTCACCCCTCCACTTT.

In the case of this clone: Germline and junction disagree at one end, which may indicate a read error. The V call is TRBV19, the J call TRBJ2-1, with 11 positions matching TRBD2. Looked up from germline, CDR1 is LNHDA and CDR2 is SQIVND (reference sequence). There are 15 residues in the CDR3. This chain's CDR3 is CARKHTGLADNGQFF. DNA for the CDR3: TGTGCCAGGAAGCACACGGGACTAGCGGACAATGGGCAGTTCTTC.